This T cell receptor (beta chain) was observed in a study of T cell responses to AZD1222 COVID-19 vaccine. The protocol was immunoSEQ multiplex PCR, while the TCRdb copy is restricted to in-frame clones and leaves out a portion. Of around 83,000 clones listed, more than 70% are singletons. Sequencing used peripheral blood, obtained on day 0 of AZD1222 vaccination. The sequence was obtained from an adult in good health.

This CDR3 is CASSRQGWGYTF. The DNA for the CDR3 is TGTGCCAGCAGTCGACAGGGCTGGGGCTACACCTTC. The chain employs TRBV12-3 or TRBV12-4 and TRBJ1-2; 7 bases are a match to TRBD1. V lost 5 bases, J lost 8 bases, and 5 bases stayed unmatched. The CDR3 is 12 residues long.